One sample yielded the 29 T cell receptor beta chains listed below, sequenced in a study of early T cells in non-severe SARS-CoV-2 infection. TCRdb reanalysed the 5' RACE reads using MiXCR and keeps one entry per CDR3 protein. The sample has about 41,000 distinct CDR3 sequences; roughly 11% are singletons. Specimen: whole blood. These receptor sequences come from an adult who was a healthcare worker with PCR-confirmed SARS-CoV-2 infection or an uninfected control (not recorded which).

V is TRBV2 and J is TRBJ2-7, with D uncertain. CDR1 SNHLY and CDR2 FYNNEI come from the germline V gene. This CDR3 is built from 12 residues. V was clipped by 4 bases and J by 3 bases, with 7 bases between them. The CDR3 bases are TGTGCCAGCAGTGTATCAGACTACGAGCAGTACTTC. This sequence encodes CASSVSDYEQYF.

The chain combines TRBV7-7 with TRBJ1-4; tentatively, D is TRBD1 (6 bases). Germline V lookup: CDR1 SSHAT, CDR2 FNYEAQ (reference sequence). The CDR3 contains 15 residues. The V end was cut by 5 bases, the J end by 5 bases, with 15 bases between. In DNA form, the CDR3 reads TGTGCCAGCAGCGCCGGGACAACTGGGAATGAAAAACTGTTTTTT. This gives the protein CASSAGTTGNEKLFF. Complete variable domain (other parts from reference TRBV7-7 and TRBJ1-4): GAGVSQSPRYKVTKRGQDVTLRCDPISSHATLYWYQQALGQGPEFLTYFNYEAQPDKSGLPSDRFSAERPEGSISTLTIQRTEQRDSAMYRCASSAGTTGNEKLFFGSGTQLSVL.

V is TRBV30 and J is TRBJ2-7; no clear D gene. V lost 0 bases and J lost 3, with 12 bases in between. This CDR3 has 14 amino acids. The germline CDR1 and CDR2 sequences are GTSNPN and SVGIG (reference sequence). DNA of the CDR3: TGTGCCTGGAGTGTTGGGGTCGCCAACTACGAGCAGTACTTC. It codes for CAWSVGVANYEQYF.

This rearrangement joins TRBV20-1 to TRBJ2-2; D is unresolved. This CDR3 spans 11 amino acids. The germline CDR1 and CDR2 sequences are DFQATT and SNEGSKA (reference sequence). The V gene lost 6 bases and the J gene lost 4 bases, with 6 bases spanning the gap. The CDR3 region has the DNA TGCAGTGCCCGACTCACCGGGGAGCTGTTTTTT. This sequence encodes CSARLTGELFF.

This clonotype was picked up many times. The chain uses TRBV7-8 and TRBJ2-2; 8 bases match TRBD1. CDR1 and CDR2 from the germline V gene are SGHVS and FQNEAQ. J lost 7 bases, V lost 5 bases, and 9 bases had no gene match. CDR3 length: 15 amino acids. Here the CDR3 reads CASSLSGQGDGELFF. CDR3 in DNA: TGTGCCAGCAGCCTTAGCGGACAGGGAGACGGGGAGCTGTTTTTT. Full variable domain (remainder filled in from reference TRBV7-8 and TRBJ2-2): GAGVSQSPRYKVAKRGQDVALRCDPISGHVSLFWYQQALGQGPEFLTYFQNEAQLDKSGLPSDRFFAERPEGSVSTLKIQRTQQEDSAVYLCASSLSGQGDGELFFGEGSRLTVL.

This clonotype was seen a handful of times. This chain connects TRBV19 to TRBJ2-5; D may be TRBD1 (7 bases). Per the germline V gene, CDR1 is LNHDA and CDR2 is SQIVND (reference sequence). V gave up 4 bases and J gave up 4 bases, with 16 bases separating them. This CDR3 contains 15 residues. Here the CDR3 DNA reads TGTGCCAGTAGTACGGCGGGACAGTTGTCAGAGACCCAGTACTTC. Protein sequence: CASSTAGQLSETQYF.

This chain links TRBV4-3 with TRBJ2-7; D gene uncertain. Trimming cost V 0 bases and J 6 bases, with 12 bases left between them. Germline-derived CDR1 and CDR2 are LGHNA and YSLEER. This CDR3 contains 14 residues. CDR3 in amino acids: CASSQDSGRREQYF. The CDR3 DNA is TGCGCCAGCAGCCAAGATTCGGGTCGACGCGAGCAGTACTTC.

This clonotype was counted between two and nine times. This chain links TRBV5-5 with TRBJ2-7; no definite D call. V was cut by 0 bases and J by 0 bases, with 16 bases left in between. Germline CDR1 and CDR2: SGHKS and YYEKEE (reference sequence). The CDR3 is made up of 17 amino acids. CDR3 DNA sequence: TGTGCCAGCAGCTTGGTTCTTTGGGCGGATAGCTCCTACGAGCAGTACTTC. Protein: CASSLVLWADSSYEQYF. The whole variable domain, remainder taken from reference TRBV5-5 and TRBJ2-7, is DAGVTQSPTHLIKTRGQQVTLRCSPISGHKSVSWYQQVLGQGPQFIFQYYEKEERGRGNFPDRFSARQFPNYSSELNVNALLLGDSALYLCASSLVLWADSSYEQYFGPGTRLTVT.

In this sample, this clonotype turned up many times. The chain uses TRBV7-6 and TRBJ2-1; TRBD2 agrees at 8 bases. Germline-derived CDR1 and CDR2 are SGHVS and FNYEAQ. The junction had 14 bases not matched to a gene; V was cut back by 5 bases and J by 5 bases. The CDR3 loop spans 17 amino acids. The CDR3 nucleotides are TGTGCCAGCAGCCCGACCTTGGGGGCGGGGGGTAACAATGAGCAGTTCTTC. This gives the protein CASSPTLGAGGNNEQFF.

This clonotype was recorded a few times. This chain links TRBV12-3 or TRBV12-4 with TRBJ1-2; the D gene is possibly TRBD1 (6 bases). V was trimmed by 8 bases and J by 5 bases, leaving 24 bases between them. CDR3 length: 16 amino acids. The CDR3 region has the DNA TGTGCCAGCTCCCTCTCCTTGGGGGCGTTAGGGTATGGCTACACCTTC. Protein: CASSLSLGALGYGYTF.

This clonotype was observed many times. The chain carries TRBV24-1 and TRBJ1-2; possible D gene TRBD1, 6 bases. V was shortened by 2 bases and J by 9 bases, with 15 bases between the two germline ends. There are 14 residues in the CDR3. Germline CDR1 and CDR2: KGHDR and SFDVKD. CDR3 coding DNA: TGTGCCACCAGTGATTCACGGACAGTGTCTCGCTACACCTTC. Translation gives CATSDSRTVSRYTF.

This clonotype was seen ten or more times. The chain joins TRBV10-2 to TRBJ1-5, with D possibly matching TRBD1 (5 bases). The V end lost 4 bases, the J end lost 0 bases, and 10 bases lay between the germline ends. CDR3 size: 15 residues. Germline values: CDR1 WSHSY, CDR2 SAAADI. The CDR3 bases are TGCGCCAGCAGTGCCGGGGACTATAGCAATCAGCCCCAGCATTTT. This sequence encodes CASSAGDYSNQPQHF.

This clonotype was recorded at least ten times. This chain joins TRBV7-9 and TRBJ1-2; a weak D match, TRBD1 (6 bases). Germline CDR1 reads SEHNR; CDR2 reads FQNEAQ (reference sequence). The CDR3 is 12 residues long. V was pared by 5 bases and J by 6 bases, with 10 bases between. In DNA form, the CDR3 reads TGTGCCAGCAGCCCCGGACAGAATGGCTACACCTTC. Amino acid sequence: CASSPGQNGYTF.

V gene TRBV6-1 combines with J gene TRBJ1-6, with D possibly being TRBD1 (5 bases). This CDR3 region has 15 residues. From germline, CDR1 is MNHNS and CDR2 SASEGT. Trimming took 7 bases from V and 10 from J, leaving 20 bases between them. This CDR3 reads CASILEGRVRSPLHF. As DNA, the CDR3 is TGTGCCAGCATCCTAGAGGGCAGGGTCCGATCACCCCTCCACTTT.

In this sample, this clonotype turned up many times. The rearrangement links TRBV20-1 to TRBJ1-5; D is possibly TRBD1 (5 bases). CDR3 size: 13 residues. V was clipped by 1 base and J by 4 bases, with 8 bases between them. Looked up from germline, CDR1 is DFQATT and CDR2 is SNEGSKA (reference sequence). The CDR3, as DNA: TGCAGTGCTAGAGGTCGGGGGAATCAGCCCCAGCATTTT. Protein: CSARGRGNQPQHF.

This chain joins TRBV7-6 and TRBJ2-4; TRBD2 matches at 8 bases. The CDR3 is made up of 15 amino acids. Germline CDR1 is SGHVS and CDR2 is FNYEAQ. Germline trimming cut 2 bases from V and 8 bases from J; bases unmatched to any gene: 8. The chain's CDR3 is CASSLSSGVGDIQYF. Written as DNA, the CDR3 is TGTGCCAGCAGCTTAAGTAGCGGGGTTGGGGACATTCAGTACTTC.

This clonotype has ten or more counts. This sequence joins TRBV6-2 or TRBV6-3 and TRBJ1-5; the D gene is possibly TRBD1 (5 bases). Germline CDR1 MNHEY, CDR2 SVGEGT. The CDR3 has 13 amino acids. Trimming stripped 7 bases from V and 7 bases from J, with 14 bases between. CDR3: CASTRGGGQPQHF. Here the CDR3 DNA reads TGTGCCAGCACCCGCGGGGGAGGCCAGCCCCAGCATTTT.

This clonotype was counted between two and nine times. V usage is TRBV11-2 and J usage is TRBJ2-7; 7 nucleotides line up with TRBD1. The J segment lost 1 base and the V segment lost 0 bases, leaving 6 bases of the junction unmatched. CDR1 and CDR2 from the germline V gene are SGHAT and FQNNGV. The CDR3 has 16 amino acids. The CDR3 DNA reads as TGTGCCAGCAGCTTAGATCTGGTGACAGGGTCCTACGAGCAGTACTTC. Amino acids: CASSLDLVTGSYEQYF.

The chain combines TRBV5-1 with TRBJ1-4; D is unclear. The CDR3 sequence is 14 residues long. Germline V gene sequence: CDR1 SGHRS, CDR2 YFSETQ. With 2 bases removed from V and 5 bases from J, the gap between germline ends came to 10 bases. The CDR3 bases are TGCGCCAGCAGCTTAAACGACGGCAATGAAAAACTGTTTTTT. This codes for CASSLNDGNEKLFF.

Only a few counts were recorded for this clonotype. This chain uses TRBV6-6 with TRBJ1-5, with TRBD1 matching 8 bases. The V segment lost 7 bases and the J segment 3 bases; nucleotides outside the gene matches: 5. This CDR3 spans 14 amino acids. Germline-derived CDR1 and CDR2 are MNHNY and SVGAGI (reference sequence). CDR3 protein: CASTPTGANQPQHF. DNA for the CDR3: TGTGCCAGCACCCCGACAGGGGCCAATCAGCCCCAGCATTTT.

The chain combines TRBV25-1 with TRBJ1-4; 7 positions match TRBD1. Trimming at V came to 2 bases and at J to 9 bases, leaving 9 bases not matched to a gene. The CDR3 length is 15 residues. Germline CDR1 reads MGHDK; CDR2 reads SYGVNS. The chain's CDR3 is CASSEMTGPSQKLFF. As DNA, the CDR3 is TGTGCCAGCAGTGAAATGACAGGGCCTTCTCAAAAACTGTTTTTT.

This clonotype appeared many times. V and J are TRBV18 and TRBJ1-3, with D perhaps matching TRBD1 (5 bases). With 0 bases removed from V and 0 bases from J, the gap between germline ends came to 12 bases. The CDR3 extends over 17 amino acids. Germline V gives CDR1 KGHSH, CDR2 LQKENI. CDR3 coding DNA: TGTGCCAGCTCACCACCGACGGGGCCGAGCTCTGGAAACACCATATATTTT. It yields the protein CASSPPTGPSSGNTIYF.

V and J are TRBV6-5 and TRBJ1-3, with 10 bases matching TRBD1. This CDR3 contains 16 residues. Germline V gene sequence: CDR1 MNHEY, CDR2 SVGAGI. V was clipped by 2 bases and J by 5 bases; unmatched bases: 6. The DNA of the CDR3 is TGTGCCAGCAGTTACCGGACAGGGGGAGGTCGAAACACCATATATTTT. The encoded protein is CASSYRTGGGRNTIYF.

This clonotype came up many times. J is TRBJ2-3 and V is TRBV7-3; TRBD2 aligns across 9 bases. J lost 0 bases, V lost 5 bases, and 9 bases had no gene match. The CDR3 is 17 residues long. Germline lookup yields CDR1 SGHTA and CDR2 FQGTGA. The CDR3 spells CASSQQPTSGSTDTQYF. CDR3 coding DNA: TGTGCCAGCAGCCAGCAGCCGACTAGCGGTAGCACAGATACGCAGTATTTT.

This clonotype was observed a handful of times. The chain couples TRBV12-3 or TRBV12-4 to TRBJ1-3, with 8 bases that match TRBD1. The CDR3 contains 13 residues. The V and J ends lost 7 bases and 4 bases, in that order; junction bases with no gene match: 3. This CDR3 is CASTGGGGNTIYF. The CDR3 DNA sequence: TGTGCCAGCACAGGGGGCGGCGGAAACACCATATATTTT.

This clonotype came up many times. V and J are TRBV20-1 and TRBJ1-1; D remains ambiguous. The CDR3 has 14 amino acids. V lost 1 base to trimming and J lost 7 bases, with 16 bases between them. Germline loops: CDR1 DFQATT, CDR2 SNEGSKA (reference sequence). As DNA, the CDR3 is TGCAGTGCTAGAGGAAATACGGTACAGCATGAAGCTTTCTTT. Protein: CSARGNTVQHEAFF.

CDR3 DNA sequence: TGTGCCAGCAGCCTGGGGGCGCCGGGAAATCAGCCCCAGCATTTT. It is translated as CASSLGAPGNQPQHF. The chain joins TRBV3-1 to TRBJ1-5; perhaps TRBD1 as D (6 bases). The CDR3 loop spans 15 amino acids. Between the trimmed V and J ends, which lost 4 bases and 4 bases, there was a span of 14 bases. Germline V gene sequence: CDR1 LGHDT, CDR2 YNNKEL (reference sequence).

Only a few counts were recorded for this clonotype. The gene calls are TRBV7-9 and TRBJ1-1; D call uncertain. This CDR3 is built from 13 residues. The germline gives CDR1 SEHNR, CDR2 FQNEAQ (reference sequence). Trimming cost V 5 bases and J 8 bases, with 15 bases left between them. The CDR3 bases are TGTGCCAGCAGCAATGATCTAGGGATCGAAGCTTTCTTT. The encoded protein is CASSNDLGIEAFF.

This clonotype has a handful of counts. V gene TRBV5-4 combines with J gene TRBJ2-1; 7 positions agree with TRBD2. With 5 bases clipped from V and 5 bases from J, the junction kept 7 bases outside the gene matches. Germline-derived CDR1 and CDR2 are SGHNT and YYREEE (reference sequence). The CDR3 extends over 14 amino acids. In DNA, the CDR3 is TGTGCCAGCAGTACCCGGGACTACAACAATGAGCAGTTCTTC. This codes for CASSTRDYNNEQFF. The entire variable domain, with the rest obtained from reference TRBV5-4 and TRBJ2-1, is as follows: ETGVTQSPTHLIKTRGQQVTLRCSSQSGHNTVSWYQQALGQGPQFIFQYYREEENGRGNFPPRFSGLQFPNYSSELNVNALELDDSALYLCASSTRDYNNEQFFGPGTRLTVL.